This T cell receptor beta chain came from a study of a mutant IDH1 vaccine in newly diagnosed glioma. Study-level background: Most patients had received both radiotherapy and temozolomide, the prior options being radiotherapy, temozolomide, or both.

About this clone: The antigen remains undetermined.

The repertoire was sequenced with immunoSEQ multiplex PCR; TCRdb's copy has only in-frame clones and lacks some. The profile shows approximately 60,000 clones, under 85% of them singletons. Regarding time point: week 47, end of study. Vaccine doses each comprised 300 ug of mutant IDH1 20-mer peptide, with topical imiquimod. J was trimmed by 6 bases and V by 1 base; bases with no gene match: 2. The germline CDR1 and CDR2 sequences are LGHNA and YSLEER. CDR3 length: 14 residues. The receptor's source is a woman aged 50 to 60 with glioma. The chain couples TRBV4-3 to TRBJ1-2; 10 bases fit TRBD1. The input for sequencing was PBMCs, taken from a glioma patient whose treatment included an IDH1 peptide vaccine. CDR3 sequence reads: CASSQVDRGHGYTF. The DNA of the CDR3 is TGCGCCAGCAGCCAAGTCGACAGGGGGCATGGCTACACCTTC.